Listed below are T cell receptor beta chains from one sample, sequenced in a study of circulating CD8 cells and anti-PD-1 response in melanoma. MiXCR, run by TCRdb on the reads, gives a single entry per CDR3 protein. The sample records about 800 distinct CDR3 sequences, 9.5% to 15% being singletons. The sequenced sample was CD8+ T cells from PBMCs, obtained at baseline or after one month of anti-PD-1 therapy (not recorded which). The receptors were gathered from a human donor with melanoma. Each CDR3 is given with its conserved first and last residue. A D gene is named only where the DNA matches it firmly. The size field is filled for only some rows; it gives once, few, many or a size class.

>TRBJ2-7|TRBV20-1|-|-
CSANEGTYEQYF
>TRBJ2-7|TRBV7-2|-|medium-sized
CASSLSGGTGPLPYEQYF